The present TCR beta chain was sequenced within a study of CD4 and CD8 cells across lung adenocarcinoma regions. This clonotype has just a few counts. Using its own MiXCR run on the PCR reads, TCRdb lists one record per CDR3 protein. The sample lists about 10,000 distinct CDR3 sequences, under 55% occurring once. Germline CDR1 is SGHNT and CDR2 is YENEEA. V dropped 5 bases and J dropped 7 bases, with 21 bases sitting between them. This CDR3 spans 16 amino acids. The genes are TRBV11-3 and TRBJ2-1; tentatively, D is TRBD2 (8 bases). The clonotype comes from a male donor with lung adenocarcinoma. The CD4 and CD8 labels of this study may be unreliable. The sample comprised CD8+ T cells from the margin of a lung tumor. This chain's CDR3 is CASSPQGGAGDNEQFF. The CDR3 region has the DNA TGTGCCAGCAGCCCCCAGGGGGGAGCGGGAGATAATGAGCAGTTCTTC. Based on the CDR3 plus reference TRBV11-3 and TRBJ2-1, the full variable domain is EAGVVQSPRYKIIEKKQPVAFWCNPISGHNTLYWYLQNLGQGPELLIRYENEEAVDDSQLPKDRFSAERLKGVDSTLKIQPAELGDSAVYLCASSPQGGAGDNEQFFGPGTRLTVL.